This is a list of T cell receptor beta chains from one sample in a study of T cell responses to AZD1222 COVID-19 vaccine. The method was immunoSEQ multiplex PCR; TCRdb's version includes in-frame clones alone and lacks a portion of them. The sample lists approximately 180,000 clones, about 90% occurring once. Sequencing was performed on peripheral blood, taken 28 days after the second dose of the MenACWY control vaccine. The origin of the receptors is an adult who received the MenACWY meningococcal vaccine as a control. The CDR3 runs from the conserved cysteine through the conserved F or W. Fields, in order: J gene, V gene, clone size, D gene, CDR3 DNA, CDR3 protein. A D gene is named only where the DNA matches it firmly. Size is stated for part of the rows, as once, few or many counts, or as a class when the clone is expanded.

TRBJ2-1	TRBV10-1	-	TRBD1	TGCGCCAGCACCCGGGACAGGGGCCATGAGCAGTTCTTC	CASTRDRGHEQFF
TRBJ2-5	TRBV18	-	TRBD2	TGTGCCAGCTCACCGGGACTAGCGGGAGGGCCCCTGGAGACCCAGTACTTC	CASSPGLAGGPLETQYF
TRBJ2-7	TRBV28	-	TRBD1	TGTGCCAGTAACCCGGGACAGGGTGAGCAGTACTTC	CASNPGQGEQYF
TRBJ1-2	TRBV3-1/TRBV3-2	-	-	TGTGCCAGCAGCCACTTATGTCGAGGGCAGGGCTACACCTTC	CASSHLCRGQGYTF
TRBJ1-6	TRBV6-5	-	TRBD1	TGTGCCAGCAGTTATAAGGGGGCCTCCTATAATTCACCCCTCCACTTT	CASSYKGASYNSPLHF
TRBJ1-4	TRBV28	-	TRBD1	TGTGCCAGCAGTTCGACAGGGTTGGCAACTAATGAAAAACTGTTTTTT	CASSSTGLATNEKLFF
TRBJ2-7	TRBV19	-	-	TGTGCCAGTAGTAGGCAGGGATCCTACGAGCAGTACTTC	CASSRQGSYEQYF
TRBJ2-2	TRBV19	once	-	TGTGCCAGTAGTTATACCCGAGGATACACCGGGGAGCTGTTTTTT	CASSYTRGYTGELFF
TRBJ2-7	TRBV7-2	-	-	TGTGCCAGCAGCAGTTGGGACGGATCCTACGAGCAGTACTTC	CASSSWDGSYEQYF
TRBJ1-2	TRBV4-1	-	-	TGCGCCAGCAGCTACAGGGAGGATGGCTACACCTTC	CASSYREDGYTF
TRBJ2-3	TRBV9	-	-	TGTGCCAGCAGCGTAGCGAGTACTAGCACAGATACGCAGTATTTT	CASSVASTSTDTQYF
TRBJ1-5	TRBV11-2	few	-	TGTGCCAGCAGCTTCGACTCGGGAAATCAGCCCCAGCATTTT	CASSFDSGNQPQHF
TRBJ2-7	TRBV7-6	-	-	TGTGCCAGCAGCTTAGAGCTGAAGGCTCCGGAGCAGTACTTC	CASSLELKAPEQYF
TRBJ2-7	TRBV21-1	-	-	TGTGCCAGCAGCGGAGAGCGGACCTACGAGCAGTACTTC	CASSGERTYEQYF
TRBJ2-7	TRBV6-5	-	TRBD1	TGTGCCAGCAGGGGACAGGGGTACGAGCAGTACTTC	CASRGQGYEQYF
TRBJ2-1	TRBV11-3	-	-	TGTGCCAGCAGCTTGGGGCAGGGCTCCTACAATGAGCAGTTCTTC	CASSLGQGSYNEQFF
TRBJ1-5	TRBV28	-	-	TGTGCCAGCAGACCGACAGTACTCCAGCCCCAGCATTTT	CASRPTVLQPQHF
TRBJ2-7	TRBV3-1/TRBV3-2	-	-	TGTGCCAGCAGCCAAGACGACAGAACCTACGAGCAGTACTTC	CASSQDDRTYEQYF
TRBJ2-1	TRBV4-1	-	-	TGCGCCAGCAGCCTGGAACTTAGGATCCATGAGCAGTTCTTC	CASSLELRIHEQFF
TRBJ1-3	TRBV7-6	-	TRBD1	TGTGCCAGCAGCTCCACCGGGACAGTTTATGGAAACACCATATATTTT	CASSSTGTVYGNTIYF
TRBJ1-2	TRBV5-1	-	TRBD1	TGCGCCAGCAGCCCCCGACAGGGAGAATTTAACTATGGCTACACCTTC	CASSPRQGEFNYGYTF
TRBJ1-1	TRBV19	-	-	TGTGCCAGTAGTAAACCCGGACAGATGAACACTGAAGCTTTCTTT	CASSKPGQMNTEAFF
TRBJ2-7	TRBV28	-	-	TGTGCCAGCAATCCTCCAGTTCCGCAGGGGGGTTATTACGAGCAGTACTTC	CASNPPVPQGGYYEQYF
TRBJ1-5	TRBV7-2	-	TRBD1	TGTGCCAGCAGCTTAGGGGGGACAGGAAGGGGTCAGCCCCAGCATTTT	CASSLGGTGRGQPQHF
TRBJ2-4	TRBV7-9	-	-	TGTGCCAGCAGCTACTTAATGGCCAAAAACATTCAGTACTTC	CASSYLMAKNIQYF
TRBJ1-3	TRBV3-1/TRBV3-2	-	-	TGTGCCAGCAGCCAAGCAGGGGTCTACTCTGGAAACACCATATATTTT	CASSQAGVYSGNTIYF
TRBJ1-1	TRBV6-5	-	-	TGTGCCAGCAGTTACTCGATCGCAGCCATGAACACTGAAGCTTTCTTT	CASSYSIAAMNTEAFF
TRBJ2-3	TRBV6-1	few	TRBD1	TGTGCCAGCCGCCTTTGGGACAGGGAGAAGGATACGCAGTATTTT	CASRLWDREKDTQYF
TRBJ2-3	TRBV18	-	TRBD2	TGTGCCAGCTCACCACCGTCGCTAGCGGGAGGGTTGCGAGATACGCAGTATTTT	CASSPPSLAGGLRDTQYF
TRBJ2-5	TRBV24-1	-	TRBD2	TGTGCCACCAGTGATTTGCACCGGACTAGCGGAGGGGGGGAGACCCAGTACTTC	CATSDLHRTSGGGETQYF
TRBJ2-6	TRBV27	-	-	TGTGCCAGCAGTTCGCGGCTCCCTGGGGCCAACGTCCTGACTTTC	CASSSRLPGANVLTF
TRBJ2-7	TRBV6-2/TRBV6-3	-	-	TGTGCCAGCAGTTATTGGGTTGGAGGATACGAGCAGTACTTC	CASSYWVGGYEQYF
TRBJ2-1	TRBV24-1	-	-	TGTGCCACCAGTCTGTCGGACACATACAATGAGCAGTTCTTC	CATSLSDTYNEQFF